The 23 T cell receptor beta chains below come from one sample, sequenced in a study of cytomegalovirus exposure and HLA in healthy donors. The PCR employed 60 Vbeta primers together with 13 Jbeta primers. The repertoire was sequenced with immunoSEQ multiplex PCR; TCRdb's copy has only in-frame clones and lacks some. Of about 120,000 clones detected, 82% appear once; the ten largest clones hold approximately 11%. The material sequenced was PBMCs. The receptors were gathered from a male donor in good health and CMV-seropositive.

The V call is TRBV15, the J call TRBJ1-1; tentative D call: TRBD1 (5 bases). V shed 5 bases and J shed 1 base, with 17 bases lying between them. CDR1 is LNHNV, CDR2 YYDKDF, per germline (reference sequence). The CDR3 contains 16 residues. DNA for the CDR3: TGTGCCACCAGCTCCACATCGCGGGGCGGGAACACTGAAGCTTTCTTT. This codes for CATSSTSRGGNTEAFF.

V and J are TRBV5-1 and TRBJ1-1, with TRBD1 identical over 10 bases. Trimming cost V 1 base and J 4 bases; bases outside gene matches: 4. CDR1 and CDR2 (germline): SGHRS, YFSETQ. This CDR3 has 15 residues. CDR3 in amino acids: CASSLMTGGVTEAFF. In DNA, the CDR3 is TGCGCCAGCAGCTTGATGACAGGGGGCGTCACTGAAGCTTTCTTT. Complete variable domain (other parts from reference TRBV5-1 and TRBJ1-1): KAGVTQTPRYLIKTRGQQVTLSCSPISGHRSVSWYQQTPGQGLQFLFEYFSETQRNKGNFPGRFSGRQFSNSRSEMNVSTLELGDSALYLCASSLMTGGVTEAFFGQGTRLTVV.

CDR3 DNA: TGTGCCAGCAGCCAGATACCGGGACTAGCGGGAAAAAATGAGCAGTTCTTC. This translates into CASSQIPGLAGKNEQFF. The V call is TRBV7-6, the J call TRBJ2-1; 13 bases align to TRBD2. This CDR3 contains 17 residues. The ends lost 5 bases at V and 7 bases at J; junction bases unmatched: 11. The germline CDR1 and CDR2 sequences are SGHVS and FNYEAQ. Based on the CDR3 plus reference TRBV7-6 and TRBJ2-1, the full variable domain is GAGVSQSPRYKVTKRGQDVALRCDPISGHVSLYWYRQALGQGPEFLTYFNYEAQQDKSGLPNDRFSAERPEGSISTLTIQRTEQRDSAMYRCASSQIPGLAGKNEQFFGPGTRLTVL.

The V and J genes are TRBV28 and TRBJ2-5; perhaps TRBD2 as D (6 bases). Looked up from germline, CDR1 is MDHEN and CDR2 is SYDVKM. Trimming removed 5 bases at V and 6 bases at J, with 22 bases between. The CDR3 extends over 16 amino acids. The CDR3: CASSPPPLLASQTQYF. CDR3 nucleotide sequence: TGTGCCAGCAGTCCACCCCCCCTCCTAGCGTCGCAGACCCAGTACTTC.

The chain recombines TRBV29-1 with TRBJ1-1; no clear D gene. Trimming cost V 5 bases and J 0 bases, with 4 bases left between them. Germline-derived CDR1 and CDR2 are SQVTM and ANQGSEA. This CDR3 has 11 residues. The CDR3 region has the DNA TGCAGCGTTCCCGTGAACACTGAAGCTTTCTTT. Amino acid sequence: CSVPVNTEAFF.

The genes are TRBV25-1 and TRBJ2-1; TRBD2 matches at 14 bases. The trim removed 3 bases at V and 6 bases at J, leaving 1 base unmatched. Germline V gene sequence: CDR1 MGHDK, CDR2 SYGVNS. The CDR3 covers 15 residues. The CDR3 here is CASSEGLAGVNEQFF. CDR3 DNA: TGTGCCAGCAGTGAGGGACTAGCGGGAGTCAATGAGCAGTTCTTC.

This rearrangement joins TRBV5-8 to TRBJ1-4; 9 nucleotides match TRBD1. Losses at the gene ends were 1 base for V and 7 bases for J; bases not matched to a gene: 5. Germline CDR1 is SGHTS and CDR2 is YDEGEE. The CDR3 runs 15 residues. The CDR3: CASSLFGTGFEKLFF. In nucleotides, the CDR3 is TGTGCCAGCAGCTTGTTTGGGACAGGGTTTGAAAAACTGTTTTTT.

The chain has TRBV6-6 and TRBJ2-3, with a tentative D call TRBD2 (6 bases). The germline V gene encodes CDR1 MNHNY and CDR2 SVGAGI (reference sequence). The V gene lost 8 bases and the J gene lost 0 bases, with 12 bases spanning the gap. The CDR3 has 14 amino acids. This CDR3 is CASHGGFSTDTQYF. The CDR3 coding sequence is TGTGCCAGCCATGGGGGGTTTAGCACAGATACGCAGTATTTT.

This chain uses TRBV9 with TRBJ2-2; D possibly corresponds to TRBD1 (6 bases). Germline values: CDR1 SGDLS, CDR2 YYNGEE. The V end lost 0 bases, the J end lost 1 base, and 25 bases lay between the germline ends. This CDR3 contains 21 residues. CDR3 region: CASSVGTGNRASTLNTGELFF. The CDR3 nucleotides read TGTGCCAGCAGCGTAGGCACGGGGAACAGGGCCTCTACCTTGAACACCGGGGAGCTGTTTTTT.

J is TRBJ2-3 and V is TRBV4-2; TRBD2 matches at 11 bases. The CDR3 consists of 17 residues. Trimming removed 4 bases from V and 0 bases from J; junction bases left unmatched: 6. CDR1 is LGHNA, CDR2 YNFKEQ, per germline. The DNA for the CDR3 is TGTGCCAGCAGCCCACAGACTAGCGGGACTAGCACAGATACGCAGTATTTT. Translating it yields CASSPQTSGTSTDTQYF.

This clone is a singleton in its sample. The chain uses TRBV28 and TRBJ2-7; D is possibly TRBD2 (6 bases). The CDR3 has 15 amino acids. CDR1 is MDHEN and CDR2 is SYDVKM in the germline V gene. Trimming shortened V by 2 bases and J by 2 bases, and 13 bases separated the two germline ends. The CDR3 protein is CASSLVPGLPYEQYF. In DNA form, the CDR3 reads TGTGCCAGCAGTTTAGTCCCGGGACTCCCCTACGAGCAGTACTTC.

In this sample, this clone turned up a few times. The V gene is TRBV13, the J gene TRBJ2-3; 12 nucleotides agree with TRBD2. This CDR3 has 17 residues. Trimming took 4 bases from V and 0 from J; bases not matched to a gene: 5. In germline, CDR1 is PRHDT, CDR2 FYEKMQ (reference sequence). The CDR3 nucleotides are TGTGCCAGCAGCTCAGGGACTAGCGGGCCTAGCACAGATACGCAGTATTTT. Its protein is CASSSGTSGPSTDTQYF. Combining the CDR3 with reference TRBV13 and TRBJ2-3 gives the whole variable domain AAGVIQSPRHLIKEKRETATLKCYPIPRHDTVYWYQQGPGQDPQFLISFYEKMQSDKGSIPDRFSAQQFSDYHSELNMSSLELGDSALYFCASSSGTSGPSTDTQYFGPGTRLTVL.

V gene TRBV30 combines with J gene TRBJ1-4; the D gene is possibly TRBD1 (6 bases). Trimming removed 3 bases at V and 5 bases at J, with 10 bases between. This CDR3 contains 13 residues. Germline CDR1 reads GTSNPN; CDR2 reads SVGIG (reference sequence). CDR3 coding DNA: TGTGCCTGGAGCAGGGGAATAAATGAAAAACTGTTTTTT. Its translation: CAWSRGINEKLFF.

V and J are TRBV15 and TRBJ1-4; D might be TRBD1 (6 bases). Germline lookup yields CDR1 LNHNV and CDR2 YYDKDF (reference sequence). Trimming removed 3 bases at V and 3 bases at J, with 20 bases between. The CDR3 consists of 18 residues. The CDR3 reads CATSSTGTDDSANEKLFF. CDR3 nucleotides: TGTGCCACCAGCAGTACAGGGACCGACGATTCAGCTAATGAAAAACTGTTTTTT. The complete variable domain, with remaining parts taken from reference TRBV15 and TRBJ1-4, reads DAMVIQNPRYQVTQFGKPVTLSCSQTLNHNVMYWYQQKSSQAPKLLFHYYDKDFNNEADTPDNFQSRRPNTSFCFLDIRSPGLGDTAMYLCATSSTGTDDSANEKLFFGSGTQLSVL.

V gene TRBV19 combines with J gene TRBJ1-5, with 8 bases fitting TRBD1. Germline-derived CDR1 and CDR2 are LNHDA and SQIVND (reference sequence). The length of the CDR3 is 13 residues. V lost 5 bases, J lost 7 bases, and 4 bases stayed unmatched. CDR3 in amino acids: CASSGTGAQPQHF. Written as DNA, the CDR3 is TGTGCCAGTAGTGGGACAGGAGCCCAGCCCCAGCATTTT. Full variable domain (missing parts from reference TRBV19 and TRBJ1-5): DGGITQSPKYLFRKEGQNVTLSCEQNLNHDAMYWYRQDPGQGLRLIYYSQIVNDFQKGDIAEGYSVSREKKESFPLTVTSAQKNPTAFYLCASSGTGAQPQHFGDGTRLSIL.

The J gene is TRBJ1-4, the V gene TRBV30, with D perhaps matching TRBD1 (6 bases). Trimming took 3 bases from V and 7 from J, leaving 9 bases between them. The CDR3 contains 12 residues. The germline CDR1 and CDR2 sequences are GTSNPN and SVGIG (reference sequence). The CDR3 DNA follows: TGTGCCTGGAGCTCCAGGGGTGAAAAACTGTTTTTT. This encodes CAWSSRGEKLFF.

The genes are TRBV15 and TRBJ2-5; the D gene is possibly TRBD2 (6 bases). Per germline, CDR1 LNHNV and CDR2 YYDKDF (reference sequence). The V gene lost 5 bases and the J gene lost 2 bases, with 6 bases spanning the gap. This CDR3 has 12 amino acids. The CDR3 protein is CATSGGQETQYF. The CDR3 DNA reads as TGTGCCACCAGCGGGGGGCAAGAGACCCAGTACTTC.

The chain uses TRBV2 and TRBJ2-2, with D possibly matching TRBD1 (6 bases). V was trimmed by 6 bases and J by 6 bases, leaving 14 bases between them. The length of the CDR3 is 14 residues. Germline V gene lookup returns CDR1 SNHLY and CDR2 FYNNEI. The CDR3 here is CASRALQGAGELFF. The DNA for the CDR3 is TGTGCCAGCAGAGCCTTACAGGGTGCCGGGGAGCTGTTTTTT.

This chain joins TRBV28 and TRBJ2-1; D is perhaps TRBD2 (5 bases). The germline gives CDR1 MDHEN, CDR2 SYDVKM. The CDR3 has 16 residues. Trimming cost V 3 bases and J 2 bases, with 14 bases left between them. CDR3 coding DNA: TGTGCCAGCAGTTTTTTGCTAGGAGGAACCTACAATGAGCAGTTCTTC. It yields the protein CASSFLLGGTYNEQFF.

The chain carries TRBV19 and TRBJ2-5; tentatively, D is TRBD2 (5 bases). This CDR3 has 11 residues. Germline values: CDR1 LNHDA, CDR2 SQIVND (reference sequence). The germline V and J ends were trimmed by 2 bases and 11 bases, with 9 bases remaining between them. The CDR3 coding sequence is TGTGCCAGTAGTATACATCAGCGGCAGTACTTC. This sequence encodes CASSIHQRQYF.

V is TRBV7-9 and J is TRBJ1-4; unclear D gene. Germline V gives CDR1 SEHNR, CDR2 FQNEAQ (reference sequence). Trimming took 6 bases from V and 6 from J, leaving 5 bases between them. This CDR3 contains 11 residues. This CDR3 reads CASSSYEKLFF. The CDR3 nucleotides read TGTGCCAGCAGTTCCTATGAAAAACTGTTTTTT.

This clone showed up just once. This chain joins TRBV28 and TRBJ2-7, with D tentatively TRBD2 (6 bases). The CDR3 spans 15 residues. The germline CDR1 and CDR2 sequences are MDHEN and SYDVKM. V was shortened by 3 bases and J by 7 bases, with 19 bases between the two germline ends. CDR3: CASSFHQGLLGEQYF. In DNA, the CDR3 is TGTGCCAGCAGTTTCCATCAGGGACTTCTAGGGGAGCAGTACTTC.

This chain links TRBV6-5 with TRBJ1-6; D remains unclear. Germline V gives CDR1 MNHEY, CDR2 SVGAGI. Trimming shortened V by 0 bases and J by 0 bases, and 6 bases separated the two germline ends. This CDR3 spans 16 amino acids. In nucleotides, the CDR3 is TGTGCCAGCAGTTACTCGCCGAGCTCCTATAATTCACCCCTCCACTTT. The encoded protein is CASSYSPSSYNSPLHF.